These T cell receptor beta chains were read from a single sample in a study of T cell repertoires in chronic hepatitis B. TCRdb's copy holds only in-frame clones and misses some; the assay was immunoSEQ multiplex PCR. The repertoire includes under 650 clones, 70% to 90% of them detected once, and approximately 16% sits in the top ten. Sequencing was done on a sample of total CD8+ T cells from PBMCs. The source of these receptors is a human donor with chronic hepatitis B virus infection. Both conserved end residues are part of each CDR3. D genes are given only for firm matches. The size entry is marked missing in some rows and otherwise reads once, few, many or a size class.

D gene | J gene | clone size | V gene | CDR3 protein | CDR3 DNA
. | TRBJ2-7 | . | TRBV7-9 | CASSFRPHEQYF | TGTGCCAGCAGCTTCCGGCCCCACGAGCAGTACTTC
TRBD1 | TRBJ2-1 | . | TRBV10-3 | CAISEELTGHNEQFF | TGTGCCATCAGTGAGGAGCTGACAGGGCACAATGAGCAGTTCTTC
TRBD2 | TRBJ2-5 | . | TRBV11-2 | CASSLDPSGKETQYF | TGTGCCAGCAGCTTAGACCCTAGCGGTAAAGAGACCCAGTACTTC
. | TRBJ1-5 | . | TRBV28 | CASSLVPLRDDQPQHF | TGTGCCAGCAGTTTGGTCCCGTTGAGGGACGATCAGCCCCAGCATTTT
. | TRBJ2-1 | . | TRBV30 | CAWIPRGDTIYNEQFF | TGTGCCTGGATCCCGAGGGGGGACACCATATACAATGAGCAGTTCTTC
. | TRBJ2-1 | . | TRBV6-5 | CASTKQGWNEQFF | TGTGCCAGCACCAAACAGGGTTGGAATGAGCAGTTCTTC
. | TRBJ1-5 | . | TRBV4-1 | CASSPGAPFGNQPQHF | TGCGCCAGCAGCCCGGGGGCCCCTTTTGGCAATCAGCCCCAGCATTTT
. | TRBJ1-2 | . | TRBV2 | CASRDWGGNFGYTF | TGTGCCAGCAGAGACTGGGGAGGGAATTTTGGCTACACCTTC
. | TRBJ2-7 | . | TRBV4-1 | CASSQAEVQYEQYF | TGCGCCAGCAGCCAAGCGGAGGTCCAGTACGAGCAGTACTTC
. | TRBJ2-1 | . | TRBV11-1 | CASSPYRSSYNEQFF | TGTGCCAGCAGCCCATACAGGAGCTCCTACAATGAGCAGTTCTTC
. | TRBJ2-3 | . | TRBV5-8 | CASSFAVASSTDTQYF | TGTGCCAGCAGCTTTGCGGTTGCGTCTAGCACAGATACGCAGTATTTT
. | TRBJ2-7 | . | TRBV7-8 | CASSLEAYEQYF | TGTGCCAGCAGCTTAGAGGCCTACGAGCAGTACTTC
TRBD2 | TRBJ2-7 | . | TRBV7-2 | CASSTTSGYYEQYF | TGTGCCAGCAGCACCACTAGCGGTTACTACGAGCAGTACTTC
TRBD1 | TRBJ1-2 | . | TRBV30 | CAWESGTGGNYGYTF | TGTGCCTGGGAATCCGGGACAGGGGGCAACTATGGCTACACCTTC
TRBD1 | TRBJ1-5 | once | TRBV28 | CASSPMGQGNGNQPQHF | TGTGCCAGCAGTCCGATGGGACAGGGCAATGGCAATCAGCCCCAGCATTTT
. | TRBJ2-5 | . | TRBV6-1 | CASRRGKKTQYF | TGTGCCAGCCGGAGGGGTAAGAAGACCCAGTACTTC
TRBD1 | TRBJ1-3 | . | TRBV6-1 | CASGTGQGGNTIYF | TGTGCCAGCGGCACCGGACAGGGGGGGAACACCATATATTTT
. | TRBJ2-1 | . | TRBV10-3 | CAISTFRPIHRGGNEQFF | TGTGCCATCAGTACCTTTCGCCCAATACACAGGGGAGGTAATGAGCAGTTCTTC
TRBD1 | TRBJ2-7 | . | TRBV7-6 | CASSLRGPSNPYEQYF | TGTGCCAGCAGCTTAAGGGGGCCAAGTAACCCCTACGAGCAGTACTTC
. | TRBJ2-5 | once | TRBV7-9 | CASSPQGYRETQYF | TGTGCCAGCAGCCCACAGGGTTATCGGGAGACCCAGTACTTC
TRBD1 | TRBJ2-1 | once | TRBV7-9 | CASSKDRGASYNEQFF | TGTGCCAGCAGCAAGGACAGGGGCGCCTCCTACAATGAGCAGTTCTTC
TRBD1 | TRBJ2-1 | few | TRBV28 | CASSFGTGGKLQFF | TGTGCCAGCAGTTTTGGGACAGGGGGCAAGTTGCAGTTCTTC
. | TRBJ2-7 | . | TRBV9 | CASSVGGDSYEQYF | TGTGCCAGCAGCGTAGGGGGGGATAGTTACGAGCAGTACTTC
TRBD1 | TRBJ2-7 | . | TRBV7-9 | CASSSDRSYEQYF | TGTGCCAGCAGCTCGGACAGGTCCTACGAGCAGTACTTC
. | TRBJ1-5 | . | TRBV6-4 | CASSSHSNQPQHF | TGTGCCAGCAGCTCTCATAGCAATCAGCCCCAGCATTTT
. | TRBJ2-7 | few | TRBV6-1 | CATAKVGDSNEQYF | TGTGCCACCGCCAAAGTGGGGGATTCCAACGAGCAGTACTTC
. | TRBJ1-5 | . | TRBV2 | CASSEDTLGQPQHF | TGTGCCAGCAGTGAAGATACTCTGGGACAGCCCCAGCATTTT
. | TRBJ2-5 | . | TRBV27 | CASSLGTSPSETQYF | TGTGCCAGCAGTCTGGGGACCAGCCCATCGGAGACCCAGTACTTC
. | TRBJ2-7 | . | TRBV4-1 | CASSQESRQAYEQYF | TGCGCCAGCAGCCAAGAAAGCAGGCAGGCCTACGAGCAGTACTTC
. | TRBJ2-7 | . | TRBV6-5 | CASSQNRDSSYEQYF | TGTGCCAGCAGTCAAAATCGGGACTCTTCCTACGAGCAGTACTTC
. | TRBJ2-7 | . | TRBV5-5 | CASSLVLAREQYF | TGTGCCAGCAGCTTGGTGCTAGCGCGGGAGCAGTACTTC
. | TRBJ1-4 | few | TRBV27 | CASSRRTARGEKLFF | TGTGCCAGCAGTCGCAGGACGGCCCGGGGAGAAAAACTGTTTTTT
TRBD1 | TRBJ2-7 | . | TRBV15 | CATSRDSTGATYYEQYF | TGTGCCACCAGCAGAGATTCTACAGGGGCGACGTACTACGAGCAGTACTTC
. | TRBJ1-1 | once | TRBV5-1 | CASSLEGVTNTEAFF | TGCGCCAGCAGCTTGGAGGGGGTTACGAACACTGAAGCTTTCTTT
. | TRBJ1-2 | few | TRBV5-1 | CASSFTSTDNYGYTF | TGCGCCAGCAGCTTTACTTCGACAGATAACTATGGCTACACCTTC
. | TRBJ2-7 | . | TRBV4-1 | CASSPRLGSEQYF | TGCGCCAGCAGCCCAAGACTAGGATCCGAGCAGTACTTC
TRBD2 | TRBJ2-7 | . | TRBV4-3 | CASSQGLAGGGVDEQYF | TGCGCCAGCAGCCAGGGACTAGCGGGAGGGGGGGTGGACGAGCAGTACTTC
. | TRBJ1-1 | few | TRBV30 | CAWSVSENTEAFF | TGTGCCTGGAGTGTCTCAGAGAACACTGAAGCTTTCTTT
TRBD2 | TRBJ2-1 | . | TRBV19 | CASSIISGSRDEQFF | TGTGCCAGTAGTATTATCAGCGGGAGTAGGGATGAGCAGTTCTTC
. | TRBJ2-5 | few | TRBV9 | CASSGGDSTETQYF | TGTGCCAGCAGCGGGGGGGACTCGACAGAGACCCAGTACTTC
. | TRBJ2-5 | . | TRBV13 | CASSRGYGETQYF | TGTGCCAGCAGCAGAGGCTATGGAGAGACCCAGTACTTC
TRBD1 | TRBJ1-2 | hyperexpanded | TRBV25-1 | CASSDWDRTYGYTF | TGTGCCAGCAGTGATTGGGACAGGACATATGGCTACACCTTC
TRBD2 | TRBJ2-1 | . | TRBV6-4 | CASSEGLAGPNEQFF | TGTGCCAGCAGTGAGGGGCTAGCGGGGCCCAATGAGCAGTTCTTC